This record concerns one TCR beta chain sequence. TCRdb derives one entry per CDR3 protein from the 5' RACE reads, leaving out DNA. With over 350,000 distinct CDR3 sequences in the sample, the ten largest clones hold about 11%. The germline gives CDR1 LGHDT, CDR2 YNNKEL (reference sequence). The CDR3 loop spans 14 amino acids. These data belong to a study of T cells expressing NK-cell markers. This chain joins TRBV3-1 and TRBJ2-5. This sequence originates from a woman in her 50s in good health. Input material: blood T cells: a sorted CD56 or NKG2C T cell subset, CD4+ or CD8+ T cells, or bulk PBMC T cells (not recorded which). Here the CDR3 reads CASSPYPKKETQYF.